This T cell receptor (beta chain) was recorded in a study of identical twins. Study outcomes and limitations: Carriage of fewer insertions was seen in abundant cord blood beta clonotypes, whereas memory repertoires showed none.

A universal primer site came from template switching; cDNA carried unique molecular identifiers. TCRdb re-called the 5' RACE reads with MiXCR, one entry per CDR3 protein. Here the sample spans roughly 290,000 distinct CDR3 sequences, 8% to 9% being singletons. Details on this clonotype: No antigen is known for it.

The CDR3 extends over 15 amino acids. From germline, CDR1 is LGHDT and CDR2 YNNKEL (reference sequence). V dropped 3 bases and J dropped 8 bases, with 14 bases sitting between them. Separately, the same data were catalogued under a study of yellow fever vaccine responses in identical twins.

This clonotype was sampled from a woman between 18 and 29 years old in good health. The gene calls are TRBV3-1 and TRBJ1-6; a weak D match, TRBD1 (6 bases). The sequenced sample was memory (CD45RO+) T cells sorted from blood. The CDR3 is CASSHGGLRYSPLHF. CDR3 DNA: TGTGCCAGCAGCCACGGGGGGCTGCGGTATTCACCCCTCCACTTT.